These 26 T cell receptor beta chains share one sample of origin, sequenced in a study of shared clonotypes between healthy human individuals. The method was immunoSEQ multiplex PCR; TCRdb's version includes in-frame clones alone and lacks a portion of them. The data contain about 640,000 clones, 55% to 75% of them singletons. Sequencing used memory CD4+ T cells sorted from blood. The subset here: CD45RA-negative fraction. The receptors stem from a woman in her 30s in good health.

The CDR3 nucleotides read TGTGCCAGCAGCCTAGCGGGAGGGCCCAATGAGCAGTTCTTC. Translated, it gives CASSLAGGPNEQFF. This sequence joins TRBV11-2 and TRBJ2-1; TRBD2 aligns across 12 bases. In germline, CDR1 is SGHAT, CDR2 FQNNGV. The junction had 2 bases not matched to a gene; V was cut back by 5 bases and J by 6 bases. The CDR3 covers 14 residues.

The rearrangement links TRBV6-5 to TRBJ2-7; D possibly corresponds to TRBD2 (5 bases). The CDR3 has 14 residues. With 2 bases removed from V and 2 bases from J, the gap between germline ends came to 10 bases. Germline values: CDR1 MNHEY, CDR2 SVGAGI. The CDR3 protein is CASSYAGDPYEQYF. DNA for the CDR3: TGTGCCAGCAGTTACGCCGGGGATCCCTACGAGCAGTACTTC.

This rearrangement joins TRBV21-1 to TRBJ2-7; the D call in the table, TRBD1, was not verified against the DNA. TRBV21-1 is described as a pseudogene. This CDR3 is built from 11 residues. In DNA form, the CDR3 reads TGTGCCAGCAGCAAGCGACAGGGGCAGTACTTC. Amino acid sequence: CASSKRQGQYF.

Note on this clone: A read error may produce the germline difference seen at one junction end. The rearrangement joins TRBV6-6 to TRBJ2-7, with TRBD2 matching 7 bases. Germline CDR1 is MNHNY and CDR2 is SVGAGI (reference sequence). There are 15 residues in the CDR3. CDR3 coding DNA: TGTGCCATCAGTGACGGCGGGAGTCATTCCTACGAGCAGTACTTC. It yields the protein CAISDGGSHSYEQYF.

The chain has TRBV2 and TRBJ2-7; 8 bases line up with TRBD2. This CDR3 has 13 residues. Germline CDR1 and CDR2: SNHLY and FYNNEI. The junction had 7 bases not matched to a gene; V was cut back by 10 bases and J by 2 bases. CDR3 region: CATAAGAAYEQYF. In DNA form, the CDR3 reads TGTGCCACTGCAGCGGGAGCCGCCTACGAGCAGTACTTC.

V and J are TRBV9 and TRBJ2-3, with 10 bases lining up with TRBD2. There are 15 residues in the CDR3. Germline V gene lookup returns CDR1 SGDLS and CDR2 YYNGEE. Trimming removed 0 bases from V and 6 bases from J; junction bases left unmatched: 4. The CDR3, as DNA: TGTGCCAGCAGCGTAGGACTAGCGGGTCGGGATACGCAGTATTTT. Translated, it gives CASSVGLAGRDTQYF.

The CDR3 loop reads CASRSSGRDPDTQYF. Here the CDR3 DNA reads TGTGCCAGCAGATCCAGCGGGAGAGATCCAGATACGCAGTATTTT. The rearrangement links TRBV11-2 to TRBJ2-3, with TRBD2 identical over 8 bases. The ends lost 6 bases at V and 4 bases at J; junction bases unmatched: 9. Germline V gives CDR1 SGHAT, CDR2 FQNNGV. The CDR3 totals 15 residues.

This sequence joins TRBV6-5 and TRBJ2-1, with unresolved D. CDR1 and CDR2 (germline): MNHEY, SVGAGI. CDR3 length: 11 amino acids. Between the trimmed V and J ends, which lost 5 bases and 7 bases, there was a span of 6 bases. CDR3 amino acids: CASSNVNEQFF. The CDR3 DNA follows: TGTGCCAGCAGTAATGTTAATGAGCAGTTCTTC.

This chain links TRBV7-9 with TRBJ2-7; TRBD1 agrees at 9 bases. This CDR3 has 15 amino acids. The trim removed 5 bases at V and 6 bases at J, leaving 11 bases unmatched. CDR1 is SEHNR, CDR2 FQNEAQ, per germline (reference sequence). The CDR3 loop is CASSDPTQGAGEQYF. The DNA for the CDR3 is TGTGCCAGCAGCGATCCCACACAGGGGGCAGGCGAGCAGTACTTC.

The V gene is TRBV10-3, the J gene TRBJ1-1, with D uncertain. The CDR3 runs 12 residues. V lost 10 bases and J 1 base, leaving 10 bases between the germline ends. Germline lookup yields CDR1 ENHRY and CDR2 SYGVKD. The CDR3 nucleotides read TGTGCCACGAGATCAGGGAACACTGAAGCTTTCTTT. It codes for CATRSGNTEAFF.

The V and J genes are TRBV28 and TRBJ1-4; no clear D. The V gene's germline CDR1 is MDHEN and CDR2 SYDVKM. V was pared by 3 bases and J by 14 bases, with 10 bases between. The CDR3 loop spans 11 amino acids. The CDR3 DNA reads as TGTGCCAGCAGTTTTGCGGGTAATCTGTTTTTT. It translates to CASSFAGNLFF.

The J gene is TRBJ1-2, the V gene TRBV5-1, with D possibly TRBD1 on 5 matching bases. V was cut by 5 bases and J by 0 bases, with 8 bases left in between. The germline CDR1 and CDR2 sequences are SGHRS and YFSETQ. This CDR3 comprises 13 residues. The CDR3 nucleotides read TGCGCCAGCAGACAACAGGCTAACTATGGCTACACCTTC. Amino acid sequence: CASRQQANYGYTF. Full variable domain (remainder filled in from reference TRBV5-1 and TRBJ1-2): KAGVTQTPRYLIKTRGQQVTLSCSPISGHRSVSWYQQTPGQGLQFLFEYFSETQRNKGNFPGRFSGRQFSNSRSEMNVSTLELGDSALYLCASRQQANYGYTFGSGTRLTVV.

This clone was seen a few times. J is TRBJ1-5 and V is TRBV5-1; D call uncertain. The CDR3 runs 14 residues. V was cut by 2 bases and J by 3 bases, with 9 bases left in between. Germline assignment: CDR1 SGHRS and CDR2 YFSETQ. CDR3 sequence: CASSLGMANQPQHF. DNA of the CDR3: TGCGCCAGCAGCTTAGGTATGGCCAATCAGCCCCAGCATTTT.

The J gene is TRBJ2-7, the V gene TRBV7-3; 11 nucleotides line up with TRBD1. Germline loops: CDR1 SGHTA, CDR2 FQGTGA. There are 16 residues in the CDR3. V shed 2 bases, J shed 2 bases, and the junction held 5 bases outside the gene matches. The CDR3 here is CASSLAGTGGPYEQYF. CDR3 DNA sequence: TGTGCCAGCAGCTTAGCCGGGACAGGGGGTCCCTACGAGCAGTACTTC.

This chain links TRBV29-1 with TRBJ1-5, with 7 bases that match TRBD1. Germline V gene sequence: CDR1 SQVTM, CDR2 ANQGSEA. V dropped 6 bases and J dropped 4; count of bases not matched to a gene: 6. There are 13 residues in the CDR3. CDR3 protein: CSVADRPNQPQHF. The CDR3 nucleotides read TGCAGCGTGGCGGACAGGCCGAATCAGCCCCAGCATTTT.

This rearrangement joins TRBV5-1 to TRBJ2-7; 13 nucleotides align to TRBD2. CDR3 length: 15 amino acids. Per the germline V gene, CDR1 is SGHRS and CDR2 is YFSETQ. V dropped 4 bases and J dropped 8; count of bases not matched to a gene: 9. The CDR3 reads CASSIEWTSGSQQYF. The CDR3 bases are TGCGCCAGCAGCATAGAATGGACTAGCGGGAGTCAGCAGTACTTC.

V usage is TRBV4-1 and J usage is TRBJ1-5, with a weak D call TRBD1 (6 bases). Deletions cut 2 bases from V and 3 bases from J, with 17 bases between. Per germline, CDR1 MGHRA and CDR2 YSYEKL. The CDR3 extends over 17 amino acids. Written as DNA, the CDR3 is TGCGCCAGCAGCCAACCGACAGGTAGCTCCTCCAATCAGCCCCAGCATTTT. This encodes CASSQPTGSSSNQPQHF.

This chain connects TRBV19 to TRBJ2-1, with 9 bases aligning to TRBD2. Germline V gives CDR1 LNHDA, CDR2 SQIVND (reference sequence). The CDR3 contains 13 residues. Trimming removed 1 base from V and 14 bases from J; junction bases left unmatched: 6. CDR3 nucleotides: TGTGCCAGTAGTATAGGTTTAGCGGGAGTTAAGTTCTTC. Protein: CASSIGLAGVKFF.

The CDR3 DNA sequence: TGTGCCAGCAGTCGACTAGCGGGAGGGATCACAGATACGCAGTATTTT. This gives the protein CASSRLAGGITDTQYF. The chain is built from TRBV2 and TRBJ2-3, with 14 bases matching TRBD2. Germline V lookup: CDR1 SNHLY, CDR2 FYNNEI. This CDR3 contains 16 residues. The junction had 3 bases not matched to a gene; V was cut back by 5 bases and J by 2 bases.

Only a few counts were recorded for this clone. This sequence joins TRBV28 and TRBJ1-1; no firm D call. This CDR3 is 13 amino acids long. Trimming removed 6 bases from V and 1 base from J, with 9 bases in between. The germline V gene encodes CDR1 MDHEN and CDR2 SYDVKM. CDR3 coding DNA: TGTGCCAGCAGCAGATTTACGAACACTGAAGCTTTCTTT. This codes for CASSRFTNTEAFF.

This clone has just a few counts. The J gene is TRBJ2-5, the V gene TRBV11-1; D is unresolved. The germline V gene has CDR1 SGHAT and CDR2 FQDESV (reference sequence). This CDR3 spans 14 amino acids. Trimming pared 4 bases from V and 5 bases from J, leaving 14 bases between. The CDR3 sequence: CASSSGPPQETQYF. CDR3 nucleotides: TGTGCCAGCAGCTCCGGTCCTCCCCAGGAGACCCAGTACTTC.

This clone was seen ten or more times. This sequence joins TRBV7-9 and TRBJ2-3; D gene uncertain. The germline V gene has CDR1 SEHNR and CDR2 FQNEAQ (reference sequence). V was clipped by 1 base and J by 7 bases, with 12 bases between them. The CDR3 extends over 14 amino acids. CDR3: CASSLDWSTNTQYF. The CDR3 DNA reads as TGTGCCAGCAGCTTAGATTGGTCGACAAATACGCAGTATTTT.

The gene calls are TRBV27 and TRBJ1-2; 9 nucleotides line up with TRBD1. V shed 3 bases, J shed 3 bases, and the junction held 2 bases outside the gene matches. CDR1 is MNHEY and CDR2 is SMNVEV in the germline V gene (reference sequence). The length of the CDR3 is 14 residues. The CDR3 sequence: CASSLGQGDYGYTF. The CDR3 coding sequence is TGTGCCAGCAGTTTGGGACAGGGTGACTATGGCTACACCTTC.

CDR3 protein: CASSLDGQDGYTF. CDR3 bases: TGCGCCAGCAGCTTGGACGGGCAGGATGGCTACACCTTC. The chain recombines TRBV5-1 with TRBJ1-2, with unresolved D. Germline CDR1 and CDR2: SGHRS and YFSETQ. The V end was cut by 0 bases, the J end by 6 bases, with 9 bases between. The CDR3 runs to 13 residues. The full variable domain, in which reference TRBV5-1 and TRBJ1-2 provide the parts outside the CDR3, is KAGVTQTPRYLIKTRGQQVTLSCSPISGHRSVSWYQQTPGQGLQFLFEYFSETQRNKGNFPGRFSGRQFSNSRSEMNVSTLELGDSALYLCASSLDGQDGYTFGSGTRLTVV.

This chain uses TRBV4-1 with TRBJ2-1, with TRBD2 matching 10 bases. CDR3 length: 16 residues. In germline, CDR1 is MGHRA, CDR2 YSYEKL. V dropped 6 bases and J dropped 5; count of bases not matched to a gene: 10. CDR3 amino acids: CASSQLAGRRNNEQFF. CDR3 bases: TGCGCCAGCAGTCAACTAGCGGGAAGACGCAACAATGAGCAGTTCTTC.

The genes are TRBV14 and TRBJ2-7; D remains unclear. Deletions cut 6 bases from V and 3 bases from J, with 6 bases between. In germline, CDR1 is SGHDN, CDR2 FVKESK. CDR3 size: 11 residues. For the CDR3, the DNA is TGTGCCAGCAGTCTGTTCTACGAGCAGTACTTC. Its translation: CASSLFYEQYF. The entire variable domain, with the rest obtained from reference TRBV14 and TRBJ2-7, is as follows: EAGVTQFPSHSVIEKGQTVTLRCDPISGHDNLYWYRRVMGKEIKFLLHFVKESKQDESGMPNNRFLAERTGGTYSTLKVQPAELEDSGVYFCASSLFYEQYFGPGTRLTVT.